The clone carrying this TCR beta chain was observed a few times. Its matching antigen is unknown. This CDR3 is also generated by other DNA sequences in the sample. PCR involved 60 Vbeta and 13 Jbeta primers. This table comes from immunoSEQ multiplex PCR, and its TCRdb copy is limited to in-frame clones, with some not included. This sample has about 130,000 clones, with roughly 10% found just once. This record comes from a study of cytomegalovirus exposure and HLA in healthy donors. Trimming took off 4 bases at V and 0 bases at J, with 4 bases between the two ends. There are 11 residues in the CDR3. CDR1 is GTSNPN, CDR2 SVGIG, per germline (reference sequence). Overall study results and limits: Presence/absence results assume similar sequencing depth per donor, which may not hold. Overall, approximately 180 TCR beta chains were annotated as cytomegalovirus-associated. Later analysis suggested links between common viral pathogens and several top significant clusters.

Sequenced input: PBMCs. The chain uses TRBV30 and TRBJ2-7; no reliable D call. The source of this sequence is a woman younger than 30 in good health and CMV-seropositive. CDR3 coding DNA: TGTGCCTGGACAAACTCCTACGAGCAGTACTTC. Translation: CAWTNSYEQYF.